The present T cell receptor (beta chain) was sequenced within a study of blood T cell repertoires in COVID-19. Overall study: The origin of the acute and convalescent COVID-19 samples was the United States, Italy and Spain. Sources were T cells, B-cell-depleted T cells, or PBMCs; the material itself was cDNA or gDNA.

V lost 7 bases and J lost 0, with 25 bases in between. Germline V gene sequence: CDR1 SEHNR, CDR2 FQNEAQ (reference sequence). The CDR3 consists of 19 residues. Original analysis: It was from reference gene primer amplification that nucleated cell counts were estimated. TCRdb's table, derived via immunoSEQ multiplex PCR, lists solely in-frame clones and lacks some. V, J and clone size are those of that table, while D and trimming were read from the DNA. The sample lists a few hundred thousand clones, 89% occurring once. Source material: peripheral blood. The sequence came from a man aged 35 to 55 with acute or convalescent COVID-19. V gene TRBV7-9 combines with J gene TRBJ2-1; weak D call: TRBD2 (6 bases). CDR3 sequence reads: CASTLSLRVGGSSYNEQFF. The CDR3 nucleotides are TGTGCCAGCACCCTCTCGCTGAGGGTAGGAGGGAGCTCCTACAATGAGCAGTTCTTC.